The 4 T cell receptor beta chains below all came from one sample that was sequenced in a study of blood T cells in healthy people across ages. Next came a second PCR, run for about 6 to 12 cycles, which used a sample-barcoded 5' primer along with a J-beta primer mix. TCRdb redid the calling of the 5' RACE reads with MiXCR, one entry per CDR3 protein. The repertoire holds 950,000 to 1,200,000 distinct CDR3 sequences, with more than 30% as singletons. Sequencing was carried out using blood. These receptors originate from a man aged 18 to 30 in good health.

This clonotype turned up a few times. This chain connects TRBV9 to TRBJ2-2; D is unresolved. CDR1 is SGDLS, CDR2 YYNGEE, per germline. The CDR3 consists of 17 residues. Trimming cost V 0 bases and J 1 base, with 13 bases left between them. The CDR3 sequence: CASSVAPAGRNTGELFF. CDR3 sequence (DNA): TGTGCCAGCAGCGTAGCTCCGGCAGGCCGGAACACCGGGGAGCTGTTTTTT.

This clonotype was counted between two and nine times. The rearrangement links TRBV10-3 to TRBJ1-5, with D tentatively TRBD1 (5 bases). Germline-derived CDR1 and CDR2 are ENHRY and SYGVKD. The CDR3 length is 14 residues. The V end lost 2 bases, the J end lost 13 bases, and 18 bases lay between the germline ends. The chain's CDR3 is CAISEGSPNRGQHF. In DNA, the CDR3 is TGTGCCATCAGTGAGGGTTCTCCTAATAGGGGTCAGCATTTT.

The gene calls are TRBV7-9 and TRBJ2-7, with D perhaps TRBD1 (5 bases). The CDR3 is 16 amino acids. CDR1 is SEHNR, CDR2 FQNEAQ, per germline (reference sequence). V was cut by 5 bases and J by 0 bases, with 17 bases left in between. The CDR3 bases are TGTGCCAGCAGCGCAGACAGCAGGACCAACTCCTACGAGCAGTACTTC. Translating gives CASSADSRTNSYEQYF.

The chain is built from TRBV28 and TRBJ2-4; 10 nucleotides line up with TRBD2. Unmatched junction bases numbered 8, after V lost 8 bases and J lost 4 bases. Germline-derived CDR1 and CDR2 are MDHEN and SYDVKM. The length of the CDR3 is 15 residues. CDR3 protein: CASAKRGGHKNIQYF. Here the CDR3 DNA reads TGTGCCAGCGCTAAGCGGGGGGGCCATAAAAACATTCAGTACTTC.